This TCR beta chain stems from a study of response to subunit inactivated influenza vaccine. Germline CDR1 reads SNHLY; CDR2 reads FYNNEI. This CDR3 spans 15 amino acids. The table lists this clonotype with a few counts. Its antigen remains unknown. One junction end does not reproduce the germline sequence, and a read error may be involved. Each CDR3 protein gets one entry after TCRdb re-called the RT-PCR reads with MiXCR. Of hundreds of thousands of distinct CDR3 sequences listed, 18% are singletons. General study results and limits: Each seasonal influenza vaccination, the authors suggested, recruits few new T cells.

The rearrangement joins TRBV2 to TRBJ2-1; the match to TRBD2 covers 10 bases. This specimen was PBMCs from blood, taken around 5 days after vaccination. The receptor was isolated from a man aged 50 to 59 who received an inactivated influenza vaccine. As DNA, the CDR3 is TGTGCCAGCAGTCAAGCGGGGGGGCCCTACAATGAGCAGTTCTTC. As protein: CASSQAGGPYNEQFF.